Presented here are 32 T cell receptor beta chains from one specimen sequenced in a study of regulatory T cells in long-lasting Graves disease. CDR3-region Arm-PCR and iRepertoire HTBI primers produced the TCR beta libraries. TCRdb re-called the multiplex PCR reads through MiXCR, storing one row per CDR3 protein. The data show a few hundred thousand distinct CDR3 sequences, 13% seen once. The time point was: newly diagnosed GD, antithyroid drugs for less than 3 months. PBMC-derived RNA was used for the TCR library. A further study also used this sample, focusing on T cells in Graves' hyperthyroidism and ophthalmopathy.

Sequences were derived from peripheral blood mononuclear cells (PBMCs), sampled at new diagnosis, from a patient treated with antithyroid drugs. Receptors originate from a man aged 25-40 years with Graves disease.

This clonotype was observed a handful of times. The rearrangement joins TRBV19 to TRBJ2-3; TRBD2 agrees at 8 bases. Germline CDR1 reads LNHDA; CDR2 reads SQIVND (reference sequence). CDR3 length: 16 amino acids. The junction had 9 bases not matched to a gene; V was cut back by 5 bases and J by 2 bases. CDR3 in DNA: TGTGCCAGTAGTGACGCTAGCGGGCTCCTCACAGATACGCAGTATTTT. Its protein is CASSDASGLLTDTQYF.

This clonotype was detected ten times or more. The chain links TRBV6-1 to TRBJ2-5; D unclear. Trimming cost V 6 bases and J 5 bases, with 16 bases left between them. The germline V gene has CDR1 MNHNS and CDR2 SASEGT. The CDR3 has 14 residues. In DNA form, the CDR3 reads TGTGCCAGCAGCCCTGTTGGGCCGGGTGAGACCCAGTACTTC. This translates into CASSPVGPGETQYF.

This clonotype was recorded a few times. This chain links TRBV7-9 with TRBJ1-1, with D possibly matching TRBD1 (5 bases). Germline assignment: CDR1 SEHNR and CDR2 FQNEAQ (reference sequence). There are 19 residues in the CDR3. V was clipped by 5 bases and J by 3 bases, with 28 bases between them. CDR3 in DNA: TGTGCCAGCAGCCCCTCTGTGACGGGGCGGCGAGTTAGCTACACTGAAGCTTTCTTT. Its translation: CASSPSVTGRRVSYTEAFF. The full variable domain, in which reference TRBV7-9 and TRBJ1-1 provide the parts outside the CDR3, is DTGVSQNPRHKITKRGQNVTFRCDPISEHNRLYWYRQTLGQGPEFLTYFQNEAQLEKSRLLSDRFSAERPKGSFSTLEIQRTEQGDSAMYLCASSPSVTGRRVSYTEAFFGQGTRLTVV.

At least ten counts were recorded for this clonotype. The chain carries TRBV2 and TRBJ2-5; a weak D match, TRBD2 (5 bases). V lost 6 bases and J 5 bases, leaving 7 bases between the germline ends. Germline CDR1 and CDR2: SNHLY and FYNNEI. The CDR3 extends over 11 amino acids. The CDR3, as DNA: TGTGCCAGCAGCGTAGCGGAGACCCAGTACTTC. The encoded protein is CASSVAETQYF.

This clonotype has at least ten counts. V gene TRBV12-3 or TRBV12-4 combines with J gene TRBJ2-1, with TRBD2 matching over 7 bases. This CDR3 comprises 16 residues. The V and J ends lost 3 bases and 1 base, in that order; junction bases with no gene match: 6. The CDR3 bases are TGTGCCAGCAGTTTTGGTCCGGGGGGATCCTACAATGAGCAGTTCTTC. This gives the protein CASSFGPGGSYNEQFF.

Of note for this clonotype: A junction end diverges from the germline sequence, so it may reflect a read error. The chain is built from TRBV4-1 and TRBJ1-2, with D perhaps matching TRBD1 (6 bases). The CDR3 covers 15 residues. In germline, CDR1 is MGHRA, CDR2 YSYEKL. The CDR3, as DNA: TGCGCCAGCAGCCGAGGGGGGTGGGGGCTCTATGGCTACGCCTTC. Translated, it gives CASSRGGWGLYGYAF.

The table lists this clonotype with a few counts. The chain carries TRBV7-2 and TRBJ1-2; D might be TRBD1 (6 bases). Trimming took off 6 bases at V and 3 bases at J, with 14 bases between the two ends. CDR1 is SGHTA, CDR2 FQGNSA, per germline. CDR3 size: 14 residues. The CDR3 reads CASRKAGGDYGYTF. CDR3 nucleotides: TGTGCCAGCAGAAAAGCGGGGGGCGACTATGGCTACACCTTC.

Only a few counts were recorded for this clonotype. The rearrangement links TRBV24-1 to TRBJ2-5; D might be TRBD1 (5 bases). This CDR3 comprises 12 residues. Trimming removed 6 bases at V and 3 bases at J, with 7 bases between. Looked up from germline, CDR1 is KGHDR and CDR2 is SFDVKD. CDR3 region: CATSRGEETQYF. The CDR3 DNA is TGTGCCACCAGTAGGGGCGAAGAGACCCAGTACTTC.

This clonotype was recorded at least ten times. J is TRBJ2-3 and V is TRBV27; D is possibly TRBD1 (6 bases). Germline-derived CDR1 and CDR2 are MNHEY and SMNVEV (reference sequence). The CDR3 loop spans 15 amino acids. Trimming removed 2 bases from V and 6 bases from J, with 15 bases in between. As DNA, the CDR3 is TGTGCCAGCAGTTTAAGAGGGGGTGGGGTGGATACGCAGTATTTT. This gives the protein CASSLRGGGVDTQYF.

This chain links TRBV20-1 with TRBJ2-2, with a possible D match to TRBD2 (6 bases). The germline V and J ends were trimmed by 0 bases and 6 bases, with 17 bases remaining between them. The CDR3 runs 16 residues. Germline loops: CDR1 DFQATT, CDR2 SNEGSKA (reference sequence). In DNA form, the CDR3 reads TGCAGTGCTAGAGAAAGCGGGCGTTTGGGCGCCGGGGAGCTGTTTTTT. Protein sequence: CSARESGRLGAGELFF.

This clonotype was counted ten times or more. The chain joins TRBV6-1 to TRBJ2-7, with D perhaps TRBD2 (6 bases). CDR3 length: 13 amino acids. CDR1 is MNHNS, CDR2 SASEGT, per germline. V was clipped by 3 bases and J by 2 bases, with 8 bases between them. CDR3 bases: TGTGCCAGCAGTGAGCGGGGTACCTACGAGCAGTACTTC. Encoded protein: CASSERGTYEQYF.

This chain links TRBV9 with TRBJ2-2, with TRBD2 identical over 12 bases. The CDR3 is 19 amino acids. Germline values: CDR1 SGDLS, CDR2 YYNGEE. V shed 7 bases, J shed 4 bases, and the junction held 17 bases outside the gene matches. The CDR3: CASGDTGGLAGGGTGELFF. Here the CDR3 DNA reads TGTGCCAGCGGGGACACAGGGGGGCTAGCGGGAGGGGGCACCGGGGAGCTGTTTTTT. The full variable domain, in which reference TRBV9 and TRBJ2-2 provide the parts outside the CDR3, is DSGVTQTPKHLITATGQRVTLRCSPRSGDLSVYWYQQSLDQGLQFLIQYYNGEERAKGNILERFSAQQFPDLHSELNLSSLELGDSALYFCASGDTGGLAGGGTGELFFGEGSRLTVL.

The chain carries TRBV20-1 and TRBJ2-3; D gene uncertain. Germline values: CDR1 DFQATT, CDR2 SNEGSKA (reference sequence). This CDR3 is 14 amino acids long. The V gene lost 5 bases and the J gene lost 0 bases, with 12 bases spanning the gap. This CDR3 is CSAPPDASTDTQYF. As DNA, the CDR3 is TGCAGTGCTCCCCCGGACGCCAGCACAGATACGCAGTATTTT.

The chain links TRBV10-3 to TRBJ2-2, with TRBD2 matching over 14 bases. V lost 10 bases, J lost 3 bases, and 7 bases stayed unmatched. The CDR3 is 16 residues long. Germline CDR1 ENHRY, CDR2 SYGVKD. The CDR3, as DNA: TGTGCCAGCCTCGGGACTAGCGGGAGAGACACCGGGGAGCTGTTTTTT. This codes for CASLGTSGRDTGELFF.

This clonotype was seen many times. The rearrangement uses TRBV11-2 and TRBJ1-1, with 9 bases aligning to TRBD1. The CDR3 loop spans 17 amino acids. V gave up 4 bases and J gave up 4 bases; unmatched junction bases: 13. CDR1 is SGHAT, CDR2 FQNNGV, per germline. CDR3 residues: CASSSRQGGWRSTEAFF. CDR3 sequence (DNA): TGTGCCAGCAGCTCCAGACAGGGGGGATGGAGAAGCACTGAAGCTTTCTTT.

This clonotype was seen many times. V is TRBV18 and J is TRBJ2-3; possibly TRBD2 for D (6 bases). Trimming removed 0 bases from V and 0 bases from J, with 10 bases in between. CDR3 length: 16 amino acids. Looked up from germline, CDR1 is KGHSH and CDR2 is LQKENI. DNA of the CDR3: TGTGCCAGCTCACCACCGAACGGGAGTAGCACAGATACGCAGTATTTT. This translates into CASSPPNGSSTDTQYF.

Concerning this clonotype: Being one base from a much bigger clone, this may be a read error. The CDR3 bases are TGTGCCAGCAGCTTAGGGGGGGCTACGAAGCAGGACTTC. Protein product: CASSLGGATKQDF. The chain has TRBV11-2 and TRBJ2-7; D is perhaps TRBD1 or TRBD2 (6 bases each). CDR1 is SGHAT and CDR2 is FQNNGV in the germline V gene. There are 13 residues in the CDR3.

This clonotype occurred many times. The rearrangement links TRBV6-5 to TRBJ2-1; no firm D call. V lost 2 bases, J lost 0 bases, and 14 bases lay in between. Per germline, CDR1 MNHEY and CDR2 SVGAGI. The CDR3 runs to 17 residues. In DNA, the CDR3 is TGTGCCAGCAGTTACGCCCTAGTCGAGAGCTCCTACAATGAGCAGTTCTTC. This encodes CASSYALVESSYNEQFF.

This clonotype was recorded at least ten times. V is TRBV18 and J is TRBJ1-4, with TRBD1 identical over 9 bases. The CDR3 has 13 residues. From germline, CDR1 is KGHSH and CDR2 LQKENI. With V trimmed by 8 bases and J by 8 bases, 6 bases remained unmatched. The CDR3 loop is CASRDRAGEKLFF. CDR3 coding DNA: TGTGCCAGCCGGGACAGGGCCGGAGAAAAACTGTTTTTT.

The chain links TRBV20-1 to TRBJ1-5; no definite D call. The V gene lost 0 bases and the J gene lost 4 bases, with 13 bases spanning the gap. The CDR3 has 15 residues. CDR1 and CDR2 from the germline V gene are DFQATT and SNEGSKA (reference sequence). DNA of the CDR3: TGCAGTGCTAGAGATCCGTTACAGTCTAATCAGCCCCAGCATTTT. Amino acid sequence: CSARDPLQSNQPQHF.

The chain uses TRBV30 and TRBJ1-1, with D unclear. Germline CDR1 and CDR2: GTSNPN and SVGIG (reference sequence). V was shortened by 4 bases and J by 1 base, with 13 bases between the two germline ends. The CDR3 runs to 14 residues. CDR3 amino acids: CAWTKEGRNTEAFF. The CDR3 nucleotides are TGTGCCTGGACAAAAGAGGGCAGGAACACTGAAGCTTTCTTT. The full variable domain, with the rest looked up from reference TRBV30 and TRBJ1-1, is SQTIHQWPATLVQPVGSPLSLECTVEGTSNPNLYWYRQAAGRGLQLLFYSVGIGQISSEVPQNLSASRPQDRQFILSSKKLLLSDSGFYLCAWTKEGRNTEAFFGQGTRLTVV.

The J gene is TRBJ2-7, the V gene TRBV20-1; D perhaps matches TRBD2 (6 bases). The CDR3 contains 12 residues. Trimming pared 6 bases from V and 1 base from J, leaving 10 bases between. Germline V lookup: CDR1 DFQATT, CDR2 SNEGSKA (reference sequence). CDR3 amino acids: CSAPSDSYEQYF. In DNA, the CDR3 is TGCAGTGCCCCTAGCGATTCCTACGAGCAGTACTTC.

V is TRBV20-1 and J is TRBJ2-5; TRBD2 agrees at 9 bases. Trimming cost V 0 bases and J 5 bases; bases outside gene matches: 4. Per the germline V gene, CDR1 is DFQATT and CDR2 is SNEGSKA (reference sequence). This CDR3 is 14 amino acids long. This CDR3 is CSARDPREGETQYF. The CDR3 DNA is TGCAGTGCTAGAGATCCGCGGGAGGGGGAGACCCAGTACTTC.

This clonotype appeared many times. The gene calls are TRBV10-3 and TRBJ2-3; 11 bases fit TRBD2. CDR1 ENHRY and CDR2 SYGVKD come from the germline V gene. Trimming removed 11 bases from V and 2 bases from J; junction bases left unmatched: 15. The length of the CDR3 is 17 residues. CDR3 amino acids: CAARDPGLAETTDTQYF. For the CDR3, the DNA is TGTGCCGCCCGGGATCCGGGACTAGCGGAAACCACAGATACGCAGTATTTT.

This clonotype was picked up many times. This sequence joins TRBV7-2 and TRBJ2-7, with D possibly matching TRBD1 (5 bases). The CDR3 extends over 13 amino acids. The ends were cut back, 1 base at V and 2 bases at J, with 6 bases in the middle. Germline loops: CDR1 SGHTA, CDR2 FQGNSA. The CDR3 nucleotides are TGTGCCAGCAGCTTAGAGACAGCCTACGAGCAGTACTTC. It translates to CASSLETAYEQYF.

This clonotype was observed many times. This chain connects TRBV5-1 to TRBJ2-2; tentative D call: TRBD1 (6 bases). With 0 bases removed from V and 8 bases from J, the gap between germline ends came to 20 bases. The CDR3 runs to 17 residues. CDR1 SGHRS and CDR2 YFSETQ come from the germline V gene. The DNA for the CDR3 is TGCGCCAGCAGCTTGGGGGCCGGGACATCAGCATTGGGGGAGCTGTTTTTT. It is translated as CASSLGAGTSALGELFF.

A few counts support this clonotype. This sequence joins TRBV18 and TRBJ2-3; 10 bases match TRBD2. Germline lookup yields CDR1 KGHSH and CDR2 LQKENI. The CDR3 consists of 17 residues. Unmatched junction bases numbered 8, after V lost 3 bases and J lost 2 bases. CDR3 sequence (DNA): TGTGCCAGCTCACCCACCGGACTAGCGGTAGACACAGATACGCAGTATTTT. Its translation is CASSPTGLAVDTDTQYF.

The rearrangement joins TRBV7-9 to TRBJ2-5; D not certain. CDR3 length: 12 residues. Germline CDR1 reads SEHNR; CDR2 reads FQNEAQ (reference sequence). The V and J ends lost 6 bases and 5 bases respectively, with 10 bases between them. The CDR3 is CASRFPPETQYF. The CDR3 region has the DNA TGTGCCAGCAGATTCCCTCCTGAGACCCAGTACTTC.

As to this clonotype: This may be a read error, as it is one base from a much larger clone. This chain joins TRBV12-3 or TRBV12-4 and TRBJ2-1, with TRBD2 matching 8 bases. This CDR3 is built from 13 residues. The V segment lost 8 bases and the J segment 10 bases; nucleotides outside the gene matches: 10. CDR3 sequence reads: CASAGGAPYEQFF. The CDR3 DNA reads TGTGCCAGCGCGGGGGGAGCCCCCTACGAGCAGTTCTTC.

This clonotype occurred many times. The V gene is TRBV20-1, the J gene TRBJ2-2, with D possibly being TRBD2 (6 bases). V lost 1 base, J lost 5 bases, and 14 bases lay in between. Germline CDR1 reads DFQATT; CDR2 reads SNEGSKA (reference sequence). This CDR3 is 15 amino acids long. In nucleotides, the CDR3 is TGCAGTGCTAGAGTAATGGGGAGGAGGACCGGGGAGCTGTTTTTT. This codes for CSARVMGRRTGELFF.

Ten or more counts support this clonotype. The chain has TRBV29-1 and TRBJ1-1, with TRBD1 identical over 7 bases. V lost 2 bases and J lost 0; bases outside the gene matches: 9. This CDR3 region has 16 residues. Germline lookup yields CDR1 SQVTM and CDR2 ANQGSEA. This chain's CDR3 is CSVERGETGMNTEAFF. DNA for the CDR3: TGCAGCGTTGAAAGAGGAGAGACAGGGATGAACACTGAAGCTTTCTTT.

This clonotype was counted a few times. The chain combines TRBV10-3 with TRBJ2-7, with 7 bases matching TRBD1. The germline gives CDR1 ENHRY, CDR2 SYGVKD. Unmatched junction bases numbered 12, after V lost 10 bases and J lost 3 bases. The CDR3 covers 14 residues. This CDR3 is CATGPGQSLYEQYF. CDR3 DNA: TGTGCCACCGGACCGGGACAGTCCCTCTACGAGCAGTACTTC.